This paragraph covers one T cell receptor beta chain sequence. The entry originates in a study of blood T cell repertoires in COVID-19. At the level of the study: PBMCs, B-cell-depleted T cells, or T cells were the source of the cDNA or gDNA that made up the material.

Germline V CDR1 and CDR2: WSHSY, SAAADI. CDR3 length equals 15 residues. Sequenced by immunoSEQ multiplex PCR; TCRdb stores in-frame clones only, minus some. The profile covers over 60,000 clones, with roughly three quarters appearing a single time and about 50% taken by the ten largest. The genes are TRBV10-2 and TRBJ2-2; D is ambiguous. Input material: peripheral blood. The clonotype was recovered from an elderly woman with acute or convalescent COVID-19. The CDR3 reads CAVLVGRPNTGELFF. CDR3 DNA: TGCGCGGTCTTGGTGGGCAGACCAAACACCGGGGAGCTGTTTTTT.